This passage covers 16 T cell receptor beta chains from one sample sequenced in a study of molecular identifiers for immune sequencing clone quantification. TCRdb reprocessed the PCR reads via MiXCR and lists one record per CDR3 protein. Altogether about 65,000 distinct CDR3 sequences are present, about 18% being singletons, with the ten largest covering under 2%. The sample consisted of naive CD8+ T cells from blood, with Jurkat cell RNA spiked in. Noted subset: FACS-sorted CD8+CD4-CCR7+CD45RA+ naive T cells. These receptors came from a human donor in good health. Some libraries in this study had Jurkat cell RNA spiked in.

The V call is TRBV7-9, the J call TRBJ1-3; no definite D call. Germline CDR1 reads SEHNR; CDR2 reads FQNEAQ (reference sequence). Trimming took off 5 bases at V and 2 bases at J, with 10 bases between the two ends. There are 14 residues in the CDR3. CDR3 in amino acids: CASSASRTGNTIYF. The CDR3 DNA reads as TGTGCCAGCAGCGCGAGTCGTACTGGAAACACCATATATTTT. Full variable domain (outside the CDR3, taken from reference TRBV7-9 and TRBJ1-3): DTGVSQNPRHKITKRGQNVTFRCDPISEHNRLYWYRQTLGQGPEFLTYFQNEAQLEKSRLLSDRFSAERPKGSFSTLEIQRTEQGDSAMYLCASSASRTGNTIYFGEGSWLTVV.

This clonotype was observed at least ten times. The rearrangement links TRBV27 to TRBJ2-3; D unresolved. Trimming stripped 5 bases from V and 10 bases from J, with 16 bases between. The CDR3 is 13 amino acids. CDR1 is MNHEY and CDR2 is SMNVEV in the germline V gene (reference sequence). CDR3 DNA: TGTGCCAGCAGTCCTTCTCTCGACCCCGCGCAGTATTTT. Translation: CASSPSLDPAQYF.

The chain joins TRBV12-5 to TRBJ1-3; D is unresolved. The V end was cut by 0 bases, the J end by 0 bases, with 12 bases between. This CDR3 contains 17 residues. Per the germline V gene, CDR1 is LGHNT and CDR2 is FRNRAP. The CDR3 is CASGLVWEGASGNTIYF. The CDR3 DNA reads TGTGCTAGTGGTTTGGTATGGGAGGGAGCCTCTGGAAACACCATATATTTT.

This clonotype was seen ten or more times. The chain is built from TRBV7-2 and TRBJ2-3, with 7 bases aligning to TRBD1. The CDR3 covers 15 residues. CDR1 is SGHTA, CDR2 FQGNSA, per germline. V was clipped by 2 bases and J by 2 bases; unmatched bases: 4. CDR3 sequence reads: CASSLSTGVTDTQYF. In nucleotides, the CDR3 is TGTGCCAGCAGCTTAAGTACAGGGGTCACAGATACGCAGTATTTT.

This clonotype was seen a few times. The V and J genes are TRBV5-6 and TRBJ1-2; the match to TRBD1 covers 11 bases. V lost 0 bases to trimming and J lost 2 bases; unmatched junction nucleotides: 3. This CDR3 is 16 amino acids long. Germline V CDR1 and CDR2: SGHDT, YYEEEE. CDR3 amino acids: CASSLGRTGGNYGYTF. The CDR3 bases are TGTGCCAGCAGCTTGGGTCGGACAGGGGGCAACTATGGCTACACCTTC.

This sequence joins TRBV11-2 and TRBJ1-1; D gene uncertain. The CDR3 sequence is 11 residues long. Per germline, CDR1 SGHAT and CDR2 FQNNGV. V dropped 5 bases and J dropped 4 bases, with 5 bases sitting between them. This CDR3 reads CASSTITEAFF. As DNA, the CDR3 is TGTGCCAGCAGCACAATCACTGAAGCTTTCTTT.

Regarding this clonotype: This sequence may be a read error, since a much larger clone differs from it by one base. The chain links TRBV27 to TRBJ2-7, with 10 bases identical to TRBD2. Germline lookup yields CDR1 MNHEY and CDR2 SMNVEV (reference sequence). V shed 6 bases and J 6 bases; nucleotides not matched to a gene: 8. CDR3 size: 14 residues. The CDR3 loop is CASSPKGTSVEQYF. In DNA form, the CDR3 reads TGTGCCAGCAGCCCGAAGGGGACTAGCGTCGAGCAGTACTTC.

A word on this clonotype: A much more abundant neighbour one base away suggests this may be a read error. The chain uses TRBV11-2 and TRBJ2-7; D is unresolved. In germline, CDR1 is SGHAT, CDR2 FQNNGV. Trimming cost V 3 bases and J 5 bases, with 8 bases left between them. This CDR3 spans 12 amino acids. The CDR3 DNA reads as TGTGCCAGCAGCTTCAACCCTGACGAGCAGTACTTC. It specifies CASSFNPDEQYF.

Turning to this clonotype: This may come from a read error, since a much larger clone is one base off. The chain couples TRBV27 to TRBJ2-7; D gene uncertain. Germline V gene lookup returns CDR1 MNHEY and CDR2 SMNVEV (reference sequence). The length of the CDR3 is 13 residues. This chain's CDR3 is CASRLTVSYEQCF. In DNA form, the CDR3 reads TGTGCCAGCCGACTTACCGTCTCCTACGAGCAGTGCTTC.

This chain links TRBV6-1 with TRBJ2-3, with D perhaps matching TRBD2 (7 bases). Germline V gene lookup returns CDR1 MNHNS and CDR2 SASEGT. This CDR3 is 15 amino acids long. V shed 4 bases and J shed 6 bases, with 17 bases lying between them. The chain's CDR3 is CASSAQEGGLDTQYF. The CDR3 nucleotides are TGTGCCAGCAGTGCTCAGGAGGGGGGGCTCGATACGCAGTATTTT.

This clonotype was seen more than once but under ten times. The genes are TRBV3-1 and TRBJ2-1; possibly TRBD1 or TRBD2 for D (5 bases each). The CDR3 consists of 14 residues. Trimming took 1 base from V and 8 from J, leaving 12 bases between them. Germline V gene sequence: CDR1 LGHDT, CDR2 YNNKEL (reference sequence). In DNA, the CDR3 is TGTGCCAGCAGCCAAGGTTGGGGGACCGATGAGCAGTTCTTC. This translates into CASSQGWGTDEQFF.

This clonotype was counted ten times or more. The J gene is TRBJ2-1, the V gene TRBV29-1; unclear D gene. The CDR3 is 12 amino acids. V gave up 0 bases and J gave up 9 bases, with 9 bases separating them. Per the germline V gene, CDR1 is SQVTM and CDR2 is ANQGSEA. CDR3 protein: CSVEDLVGEQFF. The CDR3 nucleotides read TGCAGCGTTGAAGATTTGGTCGGTGAGCAGTTCTTC.

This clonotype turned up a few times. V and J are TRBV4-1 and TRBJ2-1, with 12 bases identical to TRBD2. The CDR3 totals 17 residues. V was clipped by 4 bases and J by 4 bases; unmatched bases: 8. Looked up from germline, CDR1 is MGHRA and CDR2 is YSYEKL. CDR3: CASSLLGGLAGYNEQFF. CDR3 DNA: TGCGCCAGCAGCCTACTAGGGGGACTAGCGGGTTACAATGAGCAGTTCTTC.

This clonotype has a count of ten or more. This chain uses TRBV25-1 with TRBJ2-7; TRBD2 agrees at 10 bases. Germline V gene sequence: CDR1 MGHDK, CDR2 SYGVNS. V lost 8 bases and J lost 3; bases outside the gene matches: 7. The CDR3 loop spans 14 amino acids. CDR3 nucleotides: TGTGCCAGCGAAATTACTAGCGGGAACTACGAGCAGTACTTC. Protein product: CASEITSGNYEQYF.

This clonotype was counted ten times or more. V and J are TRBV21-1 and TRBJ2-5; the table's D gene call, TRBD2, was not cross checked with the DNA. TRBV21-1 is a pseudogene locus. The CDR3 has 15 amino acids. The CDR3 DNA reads TGTGCCAGCAGGGGGACTAGCGGGAGCCGTGAGACCCAGTACTTC. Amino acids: CASRGTSGSRETQYF.

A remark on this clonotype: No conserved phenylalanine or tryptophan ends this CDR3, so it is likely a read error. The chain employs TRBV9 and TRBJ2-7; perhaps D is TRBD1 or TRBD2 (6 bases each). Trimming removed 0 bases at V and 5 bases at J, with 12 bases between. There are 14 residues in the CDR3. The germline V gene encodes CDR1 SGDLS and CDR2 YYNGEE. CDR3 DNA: TGTGCCAGCAGCGTAGAAGGGGGGCGTAACGAGCAGTACCTC. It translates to CASSVEGGRNEQYL.